The next 18 T cell receptor beta chains were all read from a single sample in a study of vaccination and CD4 T cells after COVID-19. Their antigens remain unidentified. Documented treatment: roughly ten-day PBMC culture with coronavirus spike peptide pools or control peptides (ViraFEST assay). Sequence data for DNA of cultured CD4+ T cells were generated by the Oncomine TCR Beta short-read assay. TCRdb reanalysed the PCR reads using MiXCR and keeps one entry per CDR3 protein. Found here are around 6,000 distinct CDR3 sequences, 15% to 20% of them singletons; the top ten hold around 20%. Sequencing was done on a sample of CD4+ T cells from blood, cultured in vitro. Receptors originate from a human donor who had recovered from COVID-19.

The gene calls are TRBV28 and TRBJ2-3, with D possibly TRBD1 on 6 matching bases. The germline CDR1 and CDR2 sequences are MDHEN and SYDVKM. The CDR3 covers 14 residues. V was clipped by 7 bases and J by 5 bases, with 16 bases between them. CDR3 in DNA: TGTGCCAGCAATCCCTTGGGCAGGGGAGATACGCAGTATTTT. Translating gives CASNPLGRGDTQYF.

This clonotype was detected only a few times. The J gene is TRBJ2-3, the V gene TRBV20-1; 7 bases are shared with TRBD2. The CDR3 is 17 residues long. The V gene's germline CDR1 is DFQATT and CDR2 SNEGSKA (reference sequence). With 0 bases clipped from V and 5 bases from J, the junction kept 14 bases outside the gene matches. Here the CDR3 DNA reads TGCAGTGCTAGAGATTATGTAGGCGGGAGCGGAAAAGATACGCAGTATTTT. As protein: CSARDYVGGSGKDTQYF.

This rearrangement joins TRBV18 to TRBJ1-2; D might be TRBD1 (6 bases). Germline CDR1 KGHSH, CDR2 LQKENI. This CDR3 is built from 13 residues. Deletions cut 5 bases from V and 3 bases from J, with 10 bases between. The CDR3 loop reads CASSSTGDYGYTF. The CDR3 bases are TGTGCCAGCTCATCGACAGGAGACTATGGCTACACCTTC.

The rearrangement links TRBV6-2 or TRBV6-3 to TRBJ2-1, with 9 bases fitting TRBD2. The V gene's germline CDR1 is MNHEY and CDR2 SVGEGT. The CDR3 has 15 amino acids. J gave up 12 bases and V 6 bases, and 15 bases lay outside the gene matches. The CDR3 reads CASSPGGAGGERQFF. In DNA, the CDR3 is TGTGCCAGCAGCCCGGGGGGAGCGGGAGGCGAGCGGCAGTTCTTC.

The chain recombines TRBV4-2 with TRBJ2-1; D is perhaps TRBD2 (6 bases). Germline-derived CDR1 and CDR2 are LGHNA and YNFKEQ. The V end was cut by 0 bases, the J end by 0 bases, with 12 bases between. This CDR3 has 17 residues. In DNA, the CDR3 is TGTGCCAGCAGCCAAGAGGGGGACTCCAACTCCTACAATGAGCAGTTCTTC. Amino acids: CASSQEGDSNSYNEQFF.

A single count supports this clonotype. The chain uses TRBV28 and TRBJ2-7, with TRBD1 as a possible D gene (5 bases). Germline assignment: CDR1 MDHEN and CDR2 SYDVKM. Trimming shortened V by 3 bases and J by 3 bases, and 18 bases separated the two germline ends. The CDR3 is 16 amino acids. The CDR3 loop is CASSFVTAGVIYEQYF. The CDR3 DNA is TGTGCCAGCAGTTTCGTGACAGCTGGGGTCATCTACGAGCAGTACTTC. The variable domain in full, completed from reference TRBV28 and TRBJ2-7, reads DVKVTQSSRYLVKRTGEKVFLECVQDMDHENMFWYRQDPGLGLRLIYFSYDVKMKEKGDIPEGYSVSREKKERFSLILESASTNQTSMYLCASSFVTAGVIYEQYFGPGTRLTVT.

The rearrangement links TRBV11-2 to TRBJ1-5; 7 bases fit TRBD1. The CDR3 is 15 residues long. With V trimmed by 5 bases and J by 1 base, 5 bases remained unmatched. The germline V gene encodes CDR1 SGHAT and CDR2 FQNNGV. The CDR3 sequence is CASSQGVESNQPQHF. As DNA, the CDR3 is TGTGCCAGCAGCCAGGGGGTAGAGAGCAATCAGCCCCAGCATTTT.

This chain joins TRBV5-1 and TRBJ1-4, with D possibly TRBD1 on 5 matching bases. The CDR3 totals 15 residues. V dropped 0 bases and J dropped 4 bases, with 10 bases sitting between them. The germline V gene has CDR1 SGHRS and CDR2 YFSETQ. The CDR3 protein is CASSLAGPFNEKLFF. Here the CDR3 DNA reads TGCGCCAGCAGCTTGGCGGGACCCTTTAATGAAAAACTGTTTTTT.

The chain joins TRBV30 to TRBJ2-7; D is perhaps TRBD1 or TRBD2 (5 bases each). V lost 8 bases and J lost 4, with 21 bases in between. The CDR3 covers 14 residues. Germline V gives CDR1 GTSNPN, CDR2 SVGIG (reference sequence). The CDR3 region is CALERGPSLYEQYF. The CDR3 coding sequence is TGTGCCCTGGAGAGGGGTCCCAGCCTTTACGAGCAGTACTTC.

This clonotype is termed medium-sized. V is TRBV27 and J is TRBJ1-2, with a weak D call TRBD1 (5 bases). The CDR3 sequence is 15 residues long. CDR1 is MNHEY and CDR2 is SMNVEV in the germline V gene (reference sequence). V gave up 6 bases and J gave up 4 bases, with 18 bases separating them. Written as DNA, the CDR3 is TGTGCCAGCAGCGAACAATCCAGGGACCTCTATGGCTACACCTTC. Translated, it gives CASSEQSRDLYGYTF.

Within the sample, this clonotype is medium-sized. The chain carries TRBV20-1 and TRBJ2-4, with a possible D match to TRBD2 (6 bases). CDR1 is DFQATT and CDR2 is SNEGSKA in the germline V gene (reference sequence). This CDR3 region has 11 residues. With 3 bases removed from V and 8 bases from J, the gap between germline ends came to 8 bases. The CDR3 region is CSASGGDIQYF. CDR3 sequence (DNA): TGCAGTGCTAGTGGCGGGGACATTCAGTACTTC.

Only a few counts were recorded for this clonotype. The chain employs TRBV24-1 and TRBJ1-2; a possible D gene is TRBD1 (6 bases). Trimming took 2 bases from V and 4 from J, leaving 13 bases between them. The CDR3 is 15 residues long. CDR1 is KGHDR, CDR2 SFDVKD, per germline. The CDR3 DNA follows: TGTGCCACCAGTGATTCCAGGGGCCCGTTCTATGGCTACACCTTC. This codes for CATSDSRGPFYGYTF.

This chain uses TRBV11-3 with TRBJ2-2; possible D gene TRBD2, 7 bases. Germline values: CDR1 SGHNT, CDR2 YENEEA. The CDR3 runs 15 residues. V was cut by 5 bases and J by 5 bases, with 15 bases left in between. DNA of the CDR3: TGTGCCAGCAGCCCATCGGGGGGCTCGACCGGGGAGCTGTTTTTT. This sequence encodes CASSPSGGSTGELFF.

This clonotype was detected a few times. The chain links TRBV5-1 to TRBJ2-1; 10 nucleotides match TRBD1. The CDR3 contains 15 residues. After removal of 4 bases from V and 7 bases from J, the junction contained 8 bases not matched to a gene. From germline, CDR1 is SGHRS and CDR2 YFSETQ. CDR3 sequence (DNA): TGCGCCAGCAGCGACCGGGACAGGGGATCGAATGAGCAGTTCTTC. It yields the protein CASSDRDRGSNEQFF.

As DNA, the CDR3 is TGTGCTAGTGGTTTGGGGGGAAGAGCCCTCCACTTT. Translating gives CASGLGGRALHF. The chain recombines TRBV12-5 with TRBJ1-6; D uncertain. Germline-derived CDR1 and CDR2 are LGHNT and FRNRAP. CDR3 size: 12 residues. The V and J ends lost 1 base and 14 bases respectively, with 9 bases between them.

This chain uses TRBV20-1 with TRBJ2-5; a possible D gene is TRBD2 (5 bases). Trimming removed 5 bases from V and 2 bases from J, with 12 bases in between. Germline CDR1 reads DFQATT; CDR2 reads SNEGSKA (reference sequence). The CDR3 is 13 amino acids. The chain's CDR3 is CSAPGVPQETQYF. In DNA form, the CDR3 reads TGCAGTGCTCCCGGGGTACCACAAGAGACCCAGTACTTC.

The gene calls are TRBV19 and TRBJ2-5; D unresolved. Trimming removed 3 bases at V and 2 bases at J, with 7 bases between. The length of the CDR3 is 13 residues. Germline lookup yields CDR1 LNHDA and CDR2 SQIVND (reference sequence). DNA for the CDR3: TGTGCCAGTAGTATCTCCATACAAGAGACCCAGTACTTC. Translated: CASSISIQETQYF.

The gene calls are TRBV25-1 and TRBJ1-6; 12 nucleotides match TRBD1. Germline CDR1 MGHDK, CDR2 SYGVNS. V gave up 4 bases and J gave up 9 bases; unmatched junction bases: 10. This CDR3 has 17 residues. In DNA form, the CDR3 reads TGTGCCAGCAGTGCTCCGGGACAGGGGGCAATAGGTTCACCCCTCCACTTT. Translated: CASSAPGQGAIGSPLHF.